This passage covers 27 T cell receptor beta chains from one sample sequenced in a study of blood T cell repertoires in COVID-19. Profiled with immunoSEQ multiplex PCR; TCRdb holds only in-frame clones, not every one. Of approximately 180,000 clones detected, 80% to 90% appear once; the ten largest clones hold 9.5% to 13%. The specimen sequenced was peripheral blood. The receptor source for this set is a human donor with active or convalescent COVID-19. The donor label of this sample is uncertain.

The chain joins TRBV10-3 to TRBJ1-2; 8 bases are shared with TRBD1. Germline CDR1 ENHRY, CDR2 SYGVKD. J lost 8 bases, V lost 2 bases, and 10 bases had no gene match. There are 15 residues in the CDR3. CDR3 sequence reads: CAISEPGQVVGGYTF. The CDR3 DNA reads TGTGCCATCAGTGAGCCGGGACAGGTAGTTGGCGGCTACACCTTC.

This clone appeared a single time. CDR3 region: CAISDSAGGLRNEQFF. The CDR3 DNA follows: TGTGCCATCAGTGACTCAGCGGGGGGTTTGAGAAATGAGCAGTTCTTC. V usage is TRBV10-3 and J usage is TRBJ2-1, with 9 bases lining up with TRBD2. CDR3 length: 16 amino acids. The germline CDR1 and CDR2 sequences are ENHRY and SYGVKD. V gave up 3 bases and J gave up 7 bases; unmatched junction bases: 10.

This clone came up a few times. The chain carries TRBV7-6 and TRBJ1-2; D gene unclear. Per the germline V gene, CDR1 is SGHVS and CDR2 is FNYEAQ. The CDR3 loop spans 14 amino acids. V was clipped by 1 base and J by 8 bases, with 14 bases between them. The DNA for the CDR3 is TGTGCCAGCAGCTTAGGGGGAGCAACTAGGGGCTACACCTTC. Amino acid sequence: CASSLGGATRGYTF.

This CDR3 reads CASNEYSGLRTDTQYF. The CDR3 coding sequence is TGTGCCAGCAACGAGTATAGCGGGTTACGCACAGATACGCAGTATTTT. The V call is TRBV27, the J call TRBJ2-3, with 7 bases that match TRBD2. This CDR3 contains 16 residues. Germline CDR1 is MNHEY and CDR2 is SMNVEV (reference sequence). Trimming took 7 bases from V and 1 from J; bases not matched to a gene: 11.

The genes are TRBV9 and TRBJ1-2; a weak D match, TRBD1 (6 bases). V dropped 3 bases and J dropped 4 bases, with 16 bases sitting between them. Germline loops: CDR1 SGDLS, CDR2 YYNGEE. The CDR3 covers 15 residues. The CDR3 reads CASSADPTGPYGYTF. CDR3 bases: TGTGCCAGCAGCGCCGACCCGACAGGACCCTATGGCTACACCTTC.

The V and J genes are TRBV30 and TRBJ2-3; the match to TRBD2 covers 10 bases. Germline trimming cut 5 bases from V and 3 bases from J; bases unmatched to any gene: 5. The CDR3 runs to 14 residues. CDR1 is GTSNPN and CDR2 is SVGIG in the germline V gene (reference sequence). The CDR3 loop reads CAWGGLASTDTQYF. The CDR3 region has the DNA TGTGCCTGGGGGGGACTAGCGAGTACAGATACGCAGTATTTT.

The chain combines TRBV29-1 with TRBJ2-5; D remains ambiguous. The CDR3 length is 12 residues. The germline V gene has CDR1 SQVTM and CDR2 ANQGSEA. Deletions cut 7 bases from V and 2 bases from J, with 11 bases between. The CDR3 protein is CSASPDQETQYF. CDR3 nucleotides: TGCAGCGCAAGTCCAGATCAAGAGACCCAGTACTTC.

The chain is built from TRBV9 and TRBJ2-1; 9 bases line up with TRBD1. CDR1 and CDR2 from the germline V gene are SGDLS and YYNGEE. This CDR3 region has 15 residues. Trimming removed 4 bases from V and 3 bases from J; junction bases left unmatched: 5. The CDR3, as DNA: TGTGCCAGCAGCAAACAGGGGGCCGGCTACAATGAGCAGTTCTTC. This codes for CASSKQGAGYNEQFF.

The V call is TRBV7-9, the J call TRBJ1-6, with a possible D match to TRBD1 (5 bases). CDR1 and CDR2 from the germline V gene are SEHNR and FQNEAQ (reference sequence). The V end lost 1 base, the J end lost 6 bases, and 16 bases lay between the germline ends. This CDR3 is 17 amino acids long. The CDR3 spells CASSLVLGGVSNSPLHF. Here the CDR3 DNA reads TGTGCCAGCAGCTTAGTTTTGGGGGGGGTTTCTAATTCACCCCTCCACTTT.

The chain links TRBV5-4 to TRBJ1-6; no clear D. From germline, CDR1 is SGHNT and CDR2 YYREEE (reference sequence). V lost 6 bases to trimming and J lost 4 bases, with 11 bases between them. The CDR3 is made up of 14 amino acids. CDR3 loop: CASTIFQYNSPLHF. CDR3 sequence (DNA): TGTGCCAGCACCATATTCCAGTATAATTCACCCCTCCACTTT.

As DNA, the CDR3 is TGCAGCGCAACGTGGGGGACTCACCATAACACCGGGGAGCTGTTTTTT. Translated, it gives CSATWGTHHNTGELFF. J is TRBJ2-2 and V is TRBV29-1; a possible D gene is TRBD2 (6 bases). Germline lookup yields CDR1 SQVTM and CDR2 ANQGSEA. V was clipped by 7 bases and J by 2 bases, with 20 bases between them. There are 16 residues in the CDR3.

In its sample, this clone was seen a few times. The rearrangement uses TRBV11-3 and TRBJ2-1, with D possibly matching TRBD2 (6 bases). CDR1 is SGHNT, CDR2 YENEEA, per germline. V lost 0 bases, J lost 9 bases, and 9 bases lay in between. The CDR3 is 13 amino acids. The CDR3: CASSLDPGGEQFF. In DNA form, the CDR3 reads TGTGCCAGCAGCTTAGATCCCGGGGGTGAGCAGTTCTTC.

The rearrangement links TRBV24-1 to TRBJ2-3; perhaps TRBD2 as D (6 bases). Germline V gene sequence: CDR1 KGHDR, CDR2 SFDVKD. This CDR3 region has 12 residues. The CDR3: CASSDFTDTQYF. The CDR3 DNA follows: TGTGCTTCTAGCGACTTCACAGATACGCAGTATTTT.

The chain has TRBV20-1 and TRBJ1-2; possibly TRBD1 for D (5 bases). The germline gives CDR1 DFQATT, CDR2 SNEGSKA (reference sequence). Between the trimmed V and J ends, which lost 4 bases and 5 bases, there was a span of 5 bases. The CDR3 has 10 amino acids. CDR3 in amino acids: CSAKGYGYTF. As DNA, the CDR3 is TGCAGTGCTAAGGGGTATGGCTACACCTTC.

Of note for this clone: The junction differs from germline at one of its ends, possibly a read error. CDR3 in DNA: TGTGCCAGCAGCGTTCGCCTACAGGGTATATTTGTCTTC. It translates to CASSVRLQGIFVF. This chain joins TRBV6-5 and TRBJ1-2, with a tentative D call TRBD1 (6 bases). This CDR3 comprises 13 residues. Germline values: CDR1 MNHEY, CDR2 SVGAGI.

This chain connects TRBV7-2 to TRBJ1-5; 7 bases match TRBD1. The CDR3 spans 16 residues. The V and J ends lost 0 bases and 1 base, in that order; junction bases with no gene match: 3. Per the germline V gene, CDR1 is SGHTA and CDR2 is FQGNSA. The CDR3 sequence is CASSLANRGSNQPQHF. The CDR3 DNA sequence: TGTGCCAGCAGCTTAGCGAACAGGGGAAGCAATCAGCCCCAGCATTTT.

The chain has TRBV28 and TRBJ1-1; D gene ambiguous. CDR1 and CDR2 from the germline V gene are MDHEN and SYDVKM. The CDR3 consists of 13 residues. Trimming pared 6 bases from V and 2 bases from J, leaving 10 bases between. CDR3 amino acids: CASSRRGNTEAFF. CDR3 nucleotides: TGTGCCAGCAGCCGGCGGGGAAACACTGAAGCTTTCTTT.

The chain recombines TRBV6-5 with TRBJ2-7; 7 nucleotides align to TRBD1. The CDR3 has 11 amino acids. The V and J ends lost 10 bases and 7 bases, in that order; junction bases with no gene match: 7. Germline CDR1 and CDR2: MNHEY and SVGAGI. As DNA, the CDR3 is TGTGCCACTGGGGACAGCGTTGAGCAGTACTTC. The encoded protein is CATGDSVEQYF.

This clone is a singleton in its sample. The chain is built from TRBV24-1 and TRBJ2-5; D is uncertain. The length of the CDR3 is 9 residues. CDR1 is KGHDR, CDR2 SFDVKD, per germline. Trimming shortened V by 8 bases and J by 5 bases, and 2 bases separated the two germline ends. The CDR3 is CATTETQYF. In nucleotides, the CDR3 is TGTGCCACCACGGAGACCCAGTACTTC.

The V gene is TRBV6-5, the J gene TRBJ1-4; 8 bases are a match to TRBD1. V gave up 7 bases and J gave up 8 bases; unmatched junction bases: 9. The CDR3 is made up of 14 amino acids. CDR1 and CDR2 from the germline V gene are MNHEY and SVGAGI. The DNA for the CDR3 is TGTGCCAGCACCGAACAGGGGGAGGAGGAAAAACTGTTTTTT. Translating gives CASTEQGEEEKLFF.

The chain has TRBV12-3 or TRBV12-4 and TRBJ2-5; 8 bases are shared with TRBD1. Trimming at V came to 4 bases and at J to 7 bases, leaving 5 bases not matched to a gene. The CDR3 runs to 13 residues. CDR3 sequence (DNA): TGTGCCAGCAGTTCCGGACAGGGTGGGACCCAGTACTTC. Translation: CASSSGQGGTQYF.

The chain recombines TRBV28 with TRBJ1-4; D remains ambiguous. The length of the CDR3 is 14 residues. CDR1 is MDHEN and CDR2 is SYDVKM in the germline V gene. With 6 bases removed from V and 3 bases from J, the gap between germline ends came to 11 bases. In DNA form, the CDR3 reads TGTGCCAGCAGAACCCCCACTGCTAATGAAAAACTGTTTTTT. It is translated as CASRTPTANEKLFF.

The chain couples TRBV7-9 to TRBJ2-1; D call uncertain. CDR1 is SEHNR, CDR2 FQNEAQ, per germline (reference sequence). Trimming removed 5 bases from V and 7 bases from J, with 9 bases in between. The CDR3 covers 12 residues. CDR3 region: CASSRLWNEQFF. For the CDR3, the DNA is TGTGCCAGCAGCCGCCTATGGAATGAGCAGTTCTTC.

The chain uses TRBV19 and TRBJ1-3; perhaps TRBD1 as D (6 bases). This CDR3 region has 14 residues. CDR1 is LNHDA and CDR2 is SQIVND in the germline V gene (reference sequence). Trimming took 3 bases from V and 2 from J, leaving 8 bases between them. The CDR3 is CASSMRGTGNTIYF. As DNA, the CDR3 is TGTGCCAGTAGTATGAGGGGGACTGGAAACACCATATATTTT.

The chain combines TRBV29-1 with TRBJ2-2, with D possibly being TRBD2 (6 bases). Looked up from germline, CDR1 is SQVTM and CDR2 is ANQGSEA. The CDR3 has 14 residues. The ends were cut back, 3 bases at V and 2 bases at J, with 10 bases in the middle. CDR3 protein: CSVDLATNTGELFF. Here the CDR3 DNA reads TGCAGCGTTGACCTAGCGACTAACACCGGGGAGCTGTTTTTT.

The rearrangement uses TRBV5-6 and TRBJ1-6; a weak D match, TRBD1 (5 bases). CDR1 SGHDT and CDR2 YYEEEE come from the germline V gene. The CDR3 has 15 residues. V shed 2 bases and J shed 9 bases, with 15 bases lying between them. CDR3 nucleotides: TGTGCCAGCAGCTTTTTGGCGCAGGGAACTTCACCCCTCCACTTT. Its protein product is CASSFLAQGTSPLHF.

The V gene is TRBV4-3, the J gene TRBJ1-5, with 7 nucleotides matching TRBD1. This CDR3 spans 13 amino acids. V lost 3 bases and J lost 6; bases outside the gene matches: 2. From germline, CDR1 is LGHNA and CDR2 YSLEER. In DNA form, the CDR3 reads TGCGCCAGCAGCCAGAACAGGGGTCAGCCCCAGCATTTT. Protein sequence: CASSQNRGQPQHF.